These 16 T cell receptor beta chains were sequenced from one sample in a study of regulatory T cells in long-lasting Graves disease. The time point: persistent/refractory GD, antithyroid drugs over 5 years with positive TRAb. PBMCs were the source of the RNA used for TCR sequencing. Construction of TCR beta libraries relied on iRepertoire HTBI primers and on Arm-PCR targeting CDR3 regions. TCRdb reprocessed the multiplex PCR reads via MiXCR and lists one record per CDR3 protein. This sample carries around 460,000 distinct CDR3 sequences, around a fifth of them seen once, and the ten largest clones take around 12%. This material consisted of peripheral blood mononuclear cells (PBMCs), taken when the disease was refractory, from a patient treated with antithyroid drugs. Every receptor here comes from a female donor with Graves disease.

This clonotype was observed at least ten times. The chain uses TRBV24-1 and TRBJ2-5, with D possibly being TRBD1 or TRBD2 (5 bases each). CDR1 is KGHDR and CDR2 is SFDVKD in the germline V gene. This CDR3 comprises 14 residues. The germline V and J ends were trimmed by 3 bases and 5 bases, with 12 bases remaining between them. The CDR3 loop reads CATSDALAGETQYF. CDR3 DNA: TGTGCCACCAGTGATGCCCTAGCAGGGGAGACCCAGTACTTC.

The V call is TRBV30, the J call TRBJ2-7; a weak D match, TRBD2 (6 bases). Germline V lookup: CDR1 GTSNPN, CDR2 SVGIG (reference sequence). V lost 5 bases, J lost 2 bases, and 13 bases lay in between. The CDR3 runs to 13 residues. The CDR3 spells CAWAGTATYEQYF. The CDR3 bases are TGTGCCTGGGCCGGGACTGCTACCTACGAGCAGTACTTC.

This clonotype was counted ten times or more. The CDR3 region has the DNA TGTGCCAGCAGAGACACACCAGGGGTCAATCAGCCCCAGCATTTT. Translating gives CASRDTPGVNQPQHF. The chain joins TRBV2 to TRBJ1-5; D is perhaps TRBD1 (6 bases). The CDR3 has 15 amino acids. Germline loops: CDR1 SNHLY, CDR2 FYNNEI. Trimming cost V 6 bases and J 3 bases, with 15 bases left between them.

Comments on this clonotype: Because the CDR3 is missing its conserved closing phenylalanine or tryptophan, this is likely a read error. The rearrangement joins TRBV12-3 or TRBV12-4 to TRBJ1-2; D possibly corresponds to TRBD1 (5 bases). V dropped 3 bases and J dropped 4 bases, with 12 bases sitting between them. CDR3 size: 14 residues. The CDR3 protein is CASSFEGAGYGYTS. For the CDR3, the DNA is TGTGCCAGCAGTTTTGAAGGGGCTGGCTATGGCTACACCTCC.

This clonotype was counted only a few times. The chain employs TRBV20-1 and TRBJ1-6; 7 nucleotides agree with TRBD1. The CDR3 has 14 amino acids. Germline V gene sequence: CDR1 DFQATT, CDR2 SNEGSKA (reference sequence). V gave up 5 bases and J gave up 5 bases; unmatched junction bases: 6. DNA of the CDR3: TGCAGTGCTCGACAGGGATCCAATAATTCACCCCTCCACTTT. It yields the protein CSARQGSNNSPLHF.

This clonotype has only a few counts. The J gene is TRBJ2-2, the V gene TRBV29-1; D gene unclear. CDR1 is SQVTM and CDR2 is ANQGSEA in the germline V gene. The CDR3 is 13 residues long. V was trimmed by 4 bases and J by 9 bases, leaving 15 bases between them. The CDR3 protein is CSVGGPETRELFF. The CDR3 DNA reads as TGCAGCGTTGGAGGACCAGAGACCCGGGAGCTGTTTTTT.

As concerns this clonotype: An end of the junction does not agree with germline; a read error may underlie this. V and J are TRBV30 and TRBJ1-1, with D tentatively TRBD1 (6 bases). The germline V gene encodes CDR1 GTSNPN and CDR2 SVGIG (reference sequence). The CDR3 has 12 amino acids. The DNA of the CDR3 is TGTGCCTGGAGTGACAGGGCCAAGGGGGTCGACTTT. The encoded protein is CAWSDRAKGVDF.

V is TRBV19 and J is TRBJ1-4; TRBD1 is a possible D gene (5 bases). V lost 5 bases and J lost 7, with 14 bases in between. Germline V lookup: CDR1 LNHDA, CDR2 SQIVND (reference sequence). This CDR3 is 14 amino acids long. In DNA form, the CDR3 reads TGTGCCAGTAGTTCGAGCGGGGGGGGTGAAAAACTGTTTTTT. Its translation is CASSSSGGGEKLFF.

The chain links TRBV12-3 or TRBV12-4 to TRBJ2-3; 8 bases are shared with TRBD2. The CDR3 extends over 17 amino acids. V trimming: 5 bases; J trimming: 5 bases; junction bases outside the gene matches: 15. CDR3 protein: CASSPSGGRGALDTQYF. The CDR3 nucleotides read TGTGCCAGCAGTCCCTCCGGGGGGCGGGGGGCGTTAGATACGCAGTATTTT.

This clonotype was detected only a few times. The chain is built from TRBV27 and TRBJ2-7; 11 bases agree with TRBD2. The CDR3 has 15 amino acids. The V and J ends lost 1 base and 6 bases, in that order; junction bases with no gene match: 5. CDR1 and CDR2 (germline): MNHEY, SMNVEV (reference sequence). The CDR3 DNA reads as TGTGCCAGCAGTTTATTCTCTAGCGGGAGGTTCGAGCAGTACTTC. This gives the protein CASSLFSSGRFEQYF.

This clonotype was counted only a few times. The chain uses TRBV13 and TRBJ1-6; no definite D call. The germline V and J ends were trimmed by 5 bases and 3 bases, with 17 bases remaining between them. The germline CDR1 and CDR2 sequences are PRHDT and FYEKMQ (reference sequence). The CDR3 consists of 17 residues. The CDR3 DNA reads TGTGCCAGCAGCCAACCGGATTCGGACGGCTATAATTCACCCCTCCACTTT. Translating it yields CASSQPDSDGYNSPLHF.

The J gene is TRBJ2-1, the V gene TRBV5-1; D may be TRBD2 (6 bases). The CDR3 is made up of 17 amino acids. V lost 4 bases and J lost 0, with 17 bases in between. Germline V gives CDR1 SGHRS, CDR2 YFSETQ. CDR3 DNA sequence: TGCGCCAGCAGCCTTAGCGGTACACTTAGCTCCTACAATGAGCAGTTCTTC. It yields the protein CASSLSGTLSSYNEQFF.

This clonotype was counted ten times or more. V is TRBV19 and J is TRBJ2-5; 7 bases fit TRBD1. Germline V gene lookup returns CDR1 LNHDA and CDR2 SQIVND (reference sequence). The CDR3 totals 13 residues. Trimming removed 8 bases from V and 5 bases from J; junction bases left unmatched: 8. CDR3 in amino acids: CASGDSLRETQYF. CDR3 in DNA: TGTGCCAGTGGGGACAGCCTCCGGGAGACCCAGTACTTC.

This clonotype appeared many times. V is TRBV2 and J is TRBJ1-5, with TRBD1 matching over 7 bases. CDR3 length: 15 amino acids. V shed 6 bases and J 1 base; nucleotides not matched to a gene: 6. Germline V gene sequence: CDR1 SNHLY, CDR2 FYNNEI. For the CDR3, the DNA is TGTGCCAGCAGGGCCACAGGGGCAAGCAATCAGCCCCAGCATTTT. Its translation is CASRATGASNQPQHF.

This clonotype was recorded many times. The chain couples TRBV28 to TRBJ1-1; TRBD1 aligns across 9 bases. The CDR3 covers 15 residues. Looked up from germline, CDR1 is MDHEN and CDR2 is SYDVKM. The V and J ends lost 8 bases and 0 bases, in that order; junction bases with no gene match: 7. CDR3 coding DNA: TGTGCCAGCGGATCTAACAGGGGGCTGAACACTGAAGCTTTCTTT. Amino acids: CASGSNRGLNTEAFF. Looking up the rest from reference TRBV28 and TRBJ1-1 gives the full variable domain: DVKVTQSSRYLVKRTGEKVFLECVQDMDHENMFWYRQDPGLGLRLIYFSYDVKMKEKGDIPEGYSVSREKKERFSLILESASTNQTSMYLCASGSNRGLNTEAFFGQGTRLTVV.

This clonotype was observed at least ten times. Relative to the germline gene, one junction end is altered; a read error may explain this. This chain links TRBV30 with TRBJ1-1; maybe TRBD1 (5 bases). The length of the CDR3 is 11 residues. Germline CDR1 and CDR2: GTSNPN and SVGIG (reference sequence). The DNA for the CDR3 is TGTGCCTGGAAGGGGAACGCTGAAGCTTTCTTT. It encodes CAWKGNAEAFF.